Detailed here is one T cell receptor beta chain. Its antigen is not identified. The method was immunoSEQ multiplex PCR; TCRdb's version includes in-frame clones alone and lacks a portion of them. The sample carries 85,000 to 90,000 clones, roughly four fifths recorded once. The data originate from a study of graft-versus-host responses after intestinal transplantation. The germline V gene encodes CDR1 SGHDN and CDR2 FVKESK. The V and J ends lost 1 base and 5 bases respectively, with 18 bases between them. CDR3 length: 17 amino acids. Sequencing was performed on unstimulated CD8+ T cells sorted from spleen or lymph node cells, taken before intestinal transplant. The chain links TRBV14 to TRBJ2-1, with a tentative D call TRBD2 (6 bases). The clonotype was recovered from a human donor who received an intestinal transplant. The CDR3 DNA sequence: TGTGCCAGCAGCCAAGGTAGACCCCCGGGACTCCACAATGAGCAGTTCTTC. It specifies CASSQGRPPGLHNEQFF.